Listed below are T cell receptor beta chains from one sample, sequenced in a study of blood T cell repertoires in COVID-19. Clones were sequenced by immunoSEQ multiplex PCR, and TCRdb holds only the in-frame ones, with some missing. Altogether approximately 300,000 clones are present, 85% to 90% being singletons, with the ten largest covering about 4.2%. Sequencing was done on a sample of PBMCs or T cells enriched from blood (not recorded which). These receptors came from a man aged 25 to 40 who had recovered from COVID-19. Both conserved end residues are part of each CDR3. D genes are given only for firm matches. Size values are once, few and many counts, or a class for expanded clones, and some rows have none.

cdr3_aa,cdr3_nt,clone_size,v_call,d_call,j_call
CASSEAMGGGYGYTF,TGTGCCAGCAGTGAAGCTATGGGAGGGGGCTATGGCTACACCTTC,.,TRBV6-1,.,TRBJ1-2
CASSLRDRGLVGVNQPQHF,TGTGCCAGCAGCCTCCGGGACAGGGGTCTCGTTGGGGTCAATCAGCCCCAGCATTTT,.,TRBV11-2,TRBD1,TRBJ1-5
CASSLYWSGSSVGELFF,TGTGCCAGCAGCTTATATTGGAGCGGGAGTTCGGTCGGGGAGCTGTTTTTT,.,TRBV11-2,TRBD2,TRBJ2-2
CASSLRTGVNYGYTF,TGTGCCAGCAGCCTTCGGACAGGGGTAAACTATGGCTACACCTTC,.,TRBV7-8,TRBD1,TRBJ1-2
CASSGPGAQVSYNEQFF,TGTGCCAGTAGTGGGCCCGGCGCCCAAGTCTCCTACAATGAGCAGTTCTTC,.,TRBV19,.,TRBJ2-1
CASSLRPGANTGELFF,TGTGCCAGCAGCCTCCGCCCGGGGGCGAACACCGGGGAGCTGTTTTTT,.,TRBV4-2,.,TRBJ2-2
CAPSLCNQPQHF,TGTGCCCCCAGTCTTTGTAATCAGCCCCAGCATTTT,.,TRBV19,.,TRBJ1-5
CATGRPGAYEQYF,TGTGCCACCGGCAGGCCAGGGGCCTACGAGCAGTACTTC,once,TRBV5-6,.,TRBJ2-7
CASGQGVEAFF,TGTGCCAGCGGACAGGGCGTTGAAGCTTTCTTT,.,TRBV6-5,TRBD1,TRBJ1-1
CASSLDGTSRGRETQYF,TGCGCCAGCAGCTTGGACGGGACTAGCCGGGGGAGGGAGACCCAGTACTTC,.,TRBV5-1,TRBD2,TRBJ2-5
CASRRGQGTTDTQYF,TGTGCCAGCAGGCGTGGACAGGGAACGACAGATACGCAGTATTTT,.,TRBV6-5,TRBD1,TRBJ2-3
CASSLDGRVTGELFF,TGCGCCAGCAGCTTGGACGGGAGGGTTACCGGGGAGCTGTTTTTT,.,TRBV5-1,TRBD2,TRBJ2-2
CASSSLTRSGNTIYF,TGTGCCAGCAGCAGCTTGACACGCTCTGGAAACACCATATATTTT,.,TRBV13,.,TRBJ1-3
CASSPRQVAEQFF,TGTGCCAGCTCACCGAGACAGGTTGCTGAGCAGTTCTTC,.,TRBV18,.,TRBJ2-1
CASSDRGNNEKLFF,TGTGCCAGCAGTGACAGGGGAAATAATGAAAAACTGTTTTTT,once,TRBV6-1,.,TRBJ1-4
CASSGDVSEQYF,TGTGCCAGCTCCGGAGATGTCTCCGAGCAGTACTTC,.,TRBV18,.,TRBJ2-7
CASSLGMGGGSSYEQYF,TGTGCCAGCAGTTTAGGGATGGGAGGGGGTAGCTCCTACGAGCAGTACTTC,.,TRBV27,.,TRBJ2-7
CASSLITGGTQETQYF,TGTGCCAGCAGCCTAATAACAGGGGGGACACAAGAGACCCAGTACTTC,.,TRBV11-2,TRBD1,TRBJ2-5
CASSQQTSGADTQYF,TGCGCCAGCAGCCAACAAACTAGCGGGGCAGATACGCAGTATTTT,.,TRBV4-1,TRBD2,TRBJ2-3
CASSEGGGYSYEQYF,TGCGCCAGCAGTGAAGGCGGGGGTTACTCCTACGAGCAGTACTTC,.,TRBV10-1,TRBD2,TRBJ2-7
CASSRWQKETQYF,TGTGCCAGCAGCCGCTGGCAGAAAGAGACCCAGTACTTC,.,TRBV3-1/TRBV3-2,.,TRBJ2-5
CASSSPGRDYEQYF,TGTGCCAGTAGTTCCCCAGGTCGGGACTACGAGCAGTACTTC,.,TRBV19,.,TRBJ2-7
CASSLAAGANTGELFF,TGTGCCAGCAGTCTGGCGGCGGGAGCGAACACCGGGGAGCTGTTTTTT,.,TRBV5-6,TRBD2,TRBJ2-2
CASSGQGSGNTIYF,TGTGCCAGTAGTGGCCAGGGATCGGGAAACACCATATATTTT,.,TRBV19,.,TRBJ1-3
CATSSGGTYEQYF,TGTGCCACCAGCAGCGGAGGGACCTACGAGCAGTACTTC,.,TRBV15,.,TRBJ2-7
CASSSHTVQETQYF,TGTGCCAGCAGCTCCCATACAGTCCAAGAGACCCAGTACTTC,.,TRBV3-1/TRBV3-2,.,TRBJ2-5
CASSWTGNNEQFF,TGTGCCAGCAGCTGGACAGGGAACAATGAGCAGTTCTTC,.,TRBV2,TRBD1,TRBJ2-1
CASSLRDRGIYEQYF,TGTGCCAGCAGCCTCCGGGACAGGGGAATCTACGAGCAGTACTTC,.,TRBV11-2,TRBD1,TRBJ2-7
CASSLGVRYNEQFF,TGCGCCAGCAGCTTGGGAGTTCGCTACAATGAGCAGTTCTTC,.,TRBV5-1,.,TRBJ2-1
CAIRVGQGGVETQYF,TGTGCCATCAGGGTGGGCCAGGGTGGTGTCGAGACCCAGTACTTC,.,TRBV10-3,.,TRBJ2-5
CASLRTDRVLAEAFF,TGTGCCAGTTTAAGGACAGATCGAGTTTTGGCTGAAGCTTTCTTT,.,TRBV19,.,TRBJ1-1
CASSLGSSGRGEQFF,TGCGCCAGCAGCTTGGGGTCTAGCGGGAGGGGAGAGCAGTTCTTC,once,TRBV5-1,TRBD2,TRBJ2-1
CASSYREGVYEQYF,TGTGCCAGTAGTTACAGGGAGGGTGTTTACGAGCAGTACTTC,.,TRBV19,.,TRBJ2-7
CASTPGWSNQPQHF,TGTGCCAGCACCCCAGGCTGGAGCAATCAGCCCCAGCATTTT,.,TRBV28,.,TRBJ1-5
CASSVLAGGTSTDTQYF,TGTGCCAGCAGTGTACTAGCGGGGGGAACTAGCACAGATACGCAGTATTTT,.,TRBV6-1,TRBD2,TRBJ2-3